This T cell receptor beta chain is drawn from a study of a mutant IDH1 vaccine in newly diagnosed glioma. Sample time point: baseline, week 1 (first vaccination visit). As for treatment: pre-vaccination baseline after standard-of-care therapy. Only in-frame clones appear in the TCRdb table, and some are missing; sequencing was by immunoSEQ multiplex PCR. The sample includes roughly 16,000 clones, 70% to 80% of them seen just once. The CDR3 runs 15 residues. CDR1 and CDR2 (germline): MNHEY, SVGAGI. Trimming cost V 3 bases and J 2 bases, with 12 bases left between them. The source material was PBMCs, sampled from a glioma patient treated with radiotherapy, temozolomide or both. The chain combines TRBV6-5 with TRBJ2-3; D is perhaps TRBD2 (5 bases). The receptor was derived from a middle-aged man with glioma. The CDR3 sequence is CASSYSGGPTDTQYF. CDR3 in DNA: TGTGCCAGCAGTTATTCCGGCGGGCCCACAGATACGCAGTATTTT.